This T cell receptor beta chain appears in the sequencing data of a study of CD8+ T cells in alopecia areata (dated by TCRdb to 2016 to 2018). A note on the overall study: Treated patients were enrolled in an open-label pilot trial of oral tofacitinib, 5 to 10 mg twice daily, for moderate-to-severe alopecia areata. Tofacitinib was administered for 6 to 18 months, and 6 months of follow-up off drug were then conducted to assess delayed response and recurrence. The SALT score, which quantifies the percentage of affected scalp surface area, was used to measure disease severity in treated patients. The study used high-throughput TCRbeta sequencing to examine T cell clonal expansion in alopecia areata, in both the C3H/HeJ mouse model and human patients. Human TCRbeta sequencing covered scalp tissue and sorted CD4+ and CD8+ peripheral blood T cells from patchy and totalis/universalis alopecia areata patients and healthy controls. Tofacitinib-treated patients had biopsies at baseline and at 4 and 24 weeks of treatment, with a later scalp biopsy in several patients. Clonality in the scalp was compared among normal scalp (n=4), patchy alopecia areata scalp (n=8), and alopecia totalis/universalis scalp (n=8). RNA came from the PAXgene miRNA kit for fixed scalp, the miRNeasy kit for PBMCs, and the RNeasy kit for mouse skin. TCRbeta CDR3 regions were amplified by immunoSEQ multiplex PCR using 35 Vbeta forward and 13 Jbeta reverse primers.

Library method: the immunoSEQ multiplex PCR assay. RNA was extracted from all samples and reverse transcribed into cDNA as template for TCR sequencing. First-strand cDNA was synthesized using SuperScript III with a 2:1 mix of oligo-dT and random hexamers. Amplification bias was assessed with a synthetic immune receptor repertoire, and residual bias was removed computationally. Turning to the authors' computational methods: Raw reads were preprocessed to remove errors, and CDR3 was defined by IMGT conventions from the conserved cysteine to phenylalanine. Clonality was calculated as 1 minus Shannon entropy normalized by log2 of the number of productive unique TCRs. CD4 or CD8 identity of scalp clones was inferred by cross-referencing scalp TCRbeta sequences with sorted blood CD4 and CD8 repertoires. This immuneACCESS table, as held by TCRdb, lists in-frame sequences with V and J called but not all clones. Of the missing ones, under half trace to an unresolved V gene in checked studies; the others have no known cause. The V and J calls and clone size come from that table; D and trimming were worked out from the DNA. The sample records about 200,000 clones, around two fifths of which are singletons. The ten most abundant clones make up just under 0.5% of the sample.

The investigation overall reported the following: Scalp clonality and the number of expanded CD8+ clones among the top 100 scalp clones were significantly decreased by tofacitinib. Because the treated cohort was small and had just a single nonresponder, larger studies are needed to establish links between baseline CD8+ expansion and response. Many expanded lesional clones were found to persist in scalp and blood during tofacitinib treatment, and relapse after treatment cessation may be partly explained by this persistence. Shared TCR sequences between patients were less evident than in mice, which may be partly attributable to HLA diversity in the patient population. Compared with normal scalp, lesional scalp had higher clonality and more expanded CD8+ clones, particularly in alopecia totalis/universalis, a pattern that suggests antigenic drive. Resident alphabeta T cells in normal human skin are also sequenced, complicating scalp TCR repertoire analysis, unlike mouse skin dominated by gammadelta T cells.

V is trimmed back by 2 bases and J by 1 base, and the junction contains 10 bases that no gene match accounts for. CDR1 and CDR2, looked up from the germline V gene (reference sequence), are GTSNPN and SVGIG. The CDR3 numbers 16 residues from cysteine through phenylalanine. Kept here is only the CDR3 DNA, which spans 48 bases and is read in frame from base 1. In the paper's terms, the treatment or condition label means: oral pan-JAK inhibitor, 5-10 mg twice daily. Lesional scalp punch biopsies and peripheral blood were collected from alopecia areata patients. PBMCs were isolated by density centrifugation and stained for CD3, CD4 and CD8, after which CD4+ and CD8+ T cells were sorted on a FACSAria. A word on this clone: Its specific antigen is unknown. No qualities accompany the bases; no much larger clone lies one base away.

This sequence originates from a human donor with alopecia areata. The chain couples TRBV30 to TRBJ1-1, and 7 junctional nucleotides match TRBD1. The sequences come from CD4+ T cells sorted from blood, collected at approximately week 30, from a patient treated with tofacitinib. The CDR3 protein: CAWSPQQGRGNTEAFF. Read as DNA, the sequence is TGTGCCTGGAGTCCTCAACAGGGGCGTGGGAACACTGAAGCTTTCTTT.